This is a list of T cell receptor beta chains from one sample in a study of T cell repertoires in cytomegalovirus infection. TCRdb re-derived calls from the reads in MiXCR, one entry per CDR3 protein. This repertoire shows some 560,000 distinct CDR3 sequences, 40% found once; its top ten account for over 45%. No antigen has been assigned to these receptors. This material consisted of cultured PBMCs, taken from culture after CMV antigen stimulation. Every receptor here comes from a human donor in good health (CMV status not recorded). Some clones in this sample may be carry-over from other donors' samples. Each CDR3 is given with its conserved first and last residue. Fields, in order: J gene, clone size, CDR3 length, D gene, V gene, CDR3 DNA, CDR3 protein. The D gene is left open where the match is weak. For some rows the clone size is stated as once, few or many, or as a class when expanded; others skip it.

j_call: TRBJ2-7; clone_size: many; cdr3_length: 14; d_call: -; v_call: TRBV20-1; cdr3_nt: TGCAGTGCAAAGAAACCGGGGTCCTCCTACGAGCAGTACTTC; cdr3_aa: CSAKKPGSSYEQYF
j_call: TRBJ1-6; clone_size: -; cdr3_length: 13; d_call: -; v_call: TRBV12-5; cdr3_nt: TGTGCTAGTGGTTCACGTGTAGGCTCACCCCTCCACTTT; cdr3_aa: CASGSRVGSPLHF
j_call: TRBJ2-3; clone_size: -; cdr3_length: 15; d_call: TRBD1; v_call: TRBV20-1; cdr3_nt: TGCAGTGCCCCGACCGGGACAGGGGGCCCAGATACGCAGTATTTT; cdr3_aa: CSAPTGTGGPDTQYF
j_call: TRBJ1-3; clone_size: many; cdr3_length: 15; d_call: -; v_call: TRBV7-6; cdr3_nt: TGTGCCAGCAGCTTAGGGTCGGGCTCTGGAAACACCATATATTTT; cdr3_aa: CASSLGSGSGNTIYF
j_call: TRBJ2-3; clone_size: once; cdr3_length: 16; d_call: TRBD2; v_call: TRBV6-2/TRBV6-3; cdr3_nt: TGTGCCAGCCGCCCTTCCGGTAGCGGGGGGGCCGATACGCAGTATTTT; cdr3_aa: CASRPSGSGGADTQYF
j_call: TRBJ1-6; clone_size: -; cdr3_length: 15; d_call: -; v_call: TRBV28; cdr3_nt: TGTGCCAGCAGTCCGACAAGGGCGATGGGTTCACCCCTCCACTTT; cdr3_aa: CASSPTRAMGSPLHF
j_call: TRBJ2-3; clone_size: -; cdr3_length: 15; d_call: -; v_call: TRBV25-1; cdr3_nt: TGTGCCAGCAGTGATCACAGGACTGTTCACGATACGCAGTATTTT; cdr3_aa: CASSDHRTVHDTQYF
j_call: TRBJ2-7; clone_size: -; cdr3_length: 14; d_call: -; v_call: TRBV18; cdr3_nt: TGTGCCAGCTCACCAAGAGACACGGCCTACGAGCAGTACTTC; cdr3_aa: CASSPRDTAYEQYF
j_call: TRBJ1-1; clone_size: -; cdr3_length: 13; d_call: -; v_call: TRBV4-2; cdr3_nt: TGTGCCAGCAGCCAAGCCCCGAACACCGAAGCTTTCTTT; cdr3_aa: CASSQAPNTEAFF
j_call: TRBJ2-1; clone_size: once; cdr3_length: 16; d_call: TRBD1; v_call: TRBV7-6; cdr3_nt: TGTGCCAGCAGCCCAGGGGGATCAGGTTCCTACAATGAGCAGTTCTTC; cdr3_aa: CASSPGGSGSYNEQFF
j_call: TRBJ1-6; clone_size: once; cdr3_length: 14; d_call: TRBD1; v_call: TRBV5-4; cdr3_nt: TGTGCCAGCAGGCCGGGACAGGGGCTTCACCCCCTCCACTTT; cdr3_aa: CASRPGQGLHPLHF
j_call: TRBJ1-5; clone_size: -; cdr3_length: 15; d_call: TRBD1; v_call: TRBV19; cdr3_nt: TGTGCCAGTAGTACACCCACAGGGGGCGGTCAGCCCCAGCATTTT; cdr3_aa: CASSTPTGGGQPQHF
j_call: TRBJ2-3; clone_size: -; cdr3_length: 15; d_call: -; v_call: TRBV12-3/TRBV12-4; cdr3_nt: TGTGCCAGCAGTGAGGGCCTTCTTGACCTAGATACGCAGTATTTT; cdr3_aa: CASSEGLLDLDTQYF
j_call: TRBJ2-5; clone_size: -; cdr3_length: 17; d_call: TRBD1; v_call: TRBV11-3; cdr3_nt: TGTGCCAGCAGCTTCCCCTACCGGGACAGGGTGCAAGAGACCCAGTACTTC; cdr3_aa: CASSFPYRDRVQETQYF
j_call: TRBJ2-7; clone_size: few; cdr3_length: 14; d_call: TRBD1; v_call: TRBV6-6; cdr3_nt: TGTGCCAGCTCGAGGGACAGGGGGGCCGACGAGCAGTACTTC; cdr3_aa: CASSRDRGADEQYF
j_call: TRBJ2-7; clone_size: -; cdr3_length: 16; d_call: TRBD1; v_call: TRBV7-9; cdr3_nt: TGTGCCAGCAGCACCCCCTGGACAGGGGGCGGCTACGAGCAGTACTTC; cdr3_aa: CASSTPWTGGGYEQYF
j_call: TRBJ2-1; clone_size: -; cdr3_length: 15; d_call: TRBD1; v_call: TRBV15; cdr3_nt: TGTGCCACCAGCGGAGTGGGGACAGAAAACAATGAGCAGTTCTTC; cdr3_aa: CATSGVGTENNEQFF
j_call: TRBJ1-1; clone_size: -; cdr3_length: 14; d_call: -; v_call: TRBV19; cdr3_nt: TGTGCCAGTAGTACCCAAACTCGGAACACTGAAGCTTTCTTT; cdr3_aa: CASSTQTRNTEAFF
j_call: TRBJ1-4; clone_size: -; cdr3_length: 13; d_call: TRBD1; v_call: TRBV12-3/TRBV12-4; cdr3_nt: TGTGCCAGCCGCAACAGGGGCGGCGAAAAACTGTTTTTT; cdr3_aa: CASRNRGGEKLFF
j_call: TRBJ2-3; clone_size: -; cdr3_length: 15; d_call: TRBD2; v_call: TRBV2; cdr3_nt: TGTGCCAGCAGTATCTCTAGCGGGACTCTAAATACGCAGTATTTT; cdr3_aa: CASSISSGTLNTQYF
j_call: TRBJ1-1; clone_size: -; cdr3_length: 12; d_call: -; v_call: TRBV11-2; cdr3_nt: TGTGCCAGCAGCTTACACAACACTGAAGCTTTCTTT; cdr3_aa: CASSLHNTEAFF
j_call: TRBJ2-3; clone_size: many; cdr3_length: 18; d_call: -; v_call: TRBV7-2; cdr3_nt: TGTGCCAGCAGCCCCATTATGTGGGGGGGGCCAGCCACAGATACGCAGTATTTT; cdr3_aa: CASSPIMWGGPATDTQYF
j_call: TRBJ2-1; clone_size: -; cdr3_length: 14; d_call: -; v_call: TRBV20-1; cdr3_nt: TGCAGTGCTAGGAACCCTAGCGCTAACAATGAGCAGTTCTTC; cdr3_aa: CSARNPSANNEQFF
j_call: TRBJ2-5; clone_size: -; cdr3_length: 14; d_call: TRBD1; v_call: TRBV7-2; cdr3_nt: TGTGCCAGCAGCGCCAACAGGGGGACGGAGACCCAGTACTTC; cdr3_aa: CASSANRGTETQYF
j_call: TRBJ2-1; clone_size: few; cdr3_length: 13; d_call: TRBD1; v_call: TRBV20-1; cdr3_nt: TGCAGTGCTAGCGGGGACAGCTACAATGAGCAGTTCTTC; cdr3_aa: CSASGDSYNEQFF
j_call: TRBJ1-5; clone_size: few; cdr3_length: 13; d_call: -; v_call: TRBV6-6; cdr3_nt: TGTGCCACGTCGGTCTGGAGCAATCAGCCCCAGCATTTT; cdr3_aa: CATSVWSNQPQHF
j_call: TRBJ1-1; clone_size: once; cdr3_length: 15; d_call: TRBD1; v_call: TRBV20-1; cdr3_nt: TGCAGTGCTAGAGGGATAAGGGGGACAGGCTCTAGGGCTTTCTTT; cdr3_aa: CSARGIRGTGSRAFF
j_call: TRBJ1-1; clone_size: -; cdr3_length: 15; d_call: TRBD1; v_call: TRBV6-5; cdr3_nt: TGTCCCAGCTATCCAGGGGGCGGTTATGGGACTGAAGCTTTCTTT; cdr3_aa: CPSYPGGGYGTEAFF
j_call: TRBJ2-7; clone_size: -; cdr3_length: 17; d_call: TRBD1; v_call: TRBV7-3; cdr3_nt: TGTGCCAGCAGCTTACCCCGGGACAGGACAGTCCCCTACGAGCAGTACTTC; cdr3_aa: CASSLPRDRTVPYEQYF
j_call: TRBJ2-3; clone_size: -; cdr3_length: 18; d_call: TRBD2; v_call: TRBV11-2; cdr3_nt: TGTGCCAGCAGCTTAGAGGGTCGGCTAGCGGCTTACACAGATACGCAGTATTTT; cdr3_aa: CASSLEGRLAAYTDTQYF
j_call: TRBJ2-2; clone_size: -; cdr3_length: 15; d_call: -; v_call: TRBV19; cdr3_nt: TGTGCCAGTAGTACCCCGGGACGGACGGGCAGGGAGCTGTTTTTT; cdr3_aa: CASSTPGRTGRELFF
j_call: TRBJ2-3; clone_size: few; cdr3_length: 16; d_call: TRBD2; v_call: TRBV5-6; cdr3_nt: TGTGCCAGCAGCCAAGGACTAGCGGGGCCCACAGATACGCAGTATTTT; cdr3_aa: CASSQGLAGPTDTQYF
j_call: TRBJ2-1; clone_size: -; cdr3_length: 21; d_call: TRBD1; v_call: TRBV7-2; cdr3_nt: TGTGCCAGCAGCTTAAGGTTTTGGACAGGGTTTTCGTTGGTAGGCGACAATGAGCAGTTCTTC; cdr3_aa: CASSLRFWTGFSLVGDNEQFF
j_call: TRBJ2-5; clone_size: -; cdr3_length: 16; d_call: TRBD1; v_call: TRBV28; cdr3_nt: TGTGCCAGCAGCTCCAGGGGGCGAGGGCACCAAGAGACCCAGTACTTC; cdr3_aa: CASSSRGRGHQETQYF
j_call: TRBJ1-1; clone_size: -; cdr3_length: 13; d_call: -; v_call: TRBV2; cdr3_nt: TGTGCCAGTACACAGGAATCGGGCACTGAAGCTTTCTTT; cdr3_aa: CASTQESGTEAFF
j_call: TRBJ1-4; clone_size: -; cdr3_length: 16; d_call: -; v_call: TRBV5-5; cdr3_nt: TGTGCCAGCAGCTTGGCGGCCAGGGTTCGTAATGAAAAACTGTTTTTT; cdr3_aa: CASSLAARVRNEKLFF
j_call: TRBJ1-5; clone_size: few; cdr3_length: 15; d_call: -; v_call: TRBV19; cdr3_nt: TGTGCCAGTAGTATGGGGAGGGCTCCCAATCAGCCCCAGCATTTT; cdr3_aa: CASSMGRAPNQPQHF
j_call: TRBJ2-3; clone_size: few; cdr3_length: 14; d_call: -; v_call: TRBV7-2; cdr3_nt: TGTGCCAGCAGCTTCTTGGTTAGCACAGATACGCAGTATTTT; cdr3_aa: CASSFLVSTDTQYF
j_call: TRBJ2-4; clone_size: -; cdr3_length: 14; d_call: TRBD2; v_call: TRBV5-4; cdr3_nt: TGTGCCAGCAGCCCCATGGCGGGGGAAAACATTCAGTACTTC; cdr3_aa: CASSPMAGENIQYF
j_call: TRBJ1-4; clone_size: -; cdr3_length: 14; d_call: TRBD1; v_call: TRBV4-2; cdr3_nt: TGTGCCAGCAGCCAAGGGGGGACAGATGAAAAACTGTTTTTT; cdr3_aa: CASSQGGTDEKLFF
j_call: TRBJ2-1; clone_size: few; cdr3_length: 10; d_call: -; v_call: TRBV24-1; cdr3_nt: TGTGCCACCAGGGGGGATGAGCAGTTCTTC; cdr3_aa: CATRGDEQFF
j_call: TRBJ2-6; clone_size: -; cdr3_length: 17; d_call: -; v_call: TRBV6-1; cdr3_nt: TGTGCCAGCAGTGAGAGGTGGGGGCAGCCTGGGGCCAACGTCCTGACTTTC; cdr3_aa: CASSERWGQPGANVLTF
j_call: TRBJ1-1; clone_size: -; cdr3_length: 15; d_call: -; v_call: TRBV7-8; cdr3_nt: TGTGCCAGCAGCTTCACACGCATTCTCCCTATCGGGGCTTTCTTT; cdr3_aa: CASSFTRILPIGAFF
j_call: TRBJ2-5; clone_size: -; cdr3_length: 12; d_call: -; v_call: TRBV2; cdr3_nt: TGTGCCAGTTTGGGGGGCGAAGAGACCCAGTACTTC; cdr3_aa: CASLGGEETQYF
j_call: TRBJ2-1; clone_size: -; cdr3_length: 16; d_call: -; v_call: TRBV6-1; cdr3_nt: TGTGCCAACAGTGACCCGGGGGAGAGCTCCTACAATGAGCAGTTCTTC; cdr3_aa: CANSDPGESSYNEQFF
j_call: TRBJ1-4; clone_size: -; cdr3_length: 14; d_call: -; v_call: TRBV5-1; cdr3_nt: TGCGCCAGCAGCTCGGACACCTCTGGTGAAAAACTGTTTTTT; cdr3_aa: CASSSDTSGEKLFF
j_call: TRBJ2-3; clone_size: -; cdr3_length: 15; d_call: -; v_call: TRBV14; cdr3_nt: TGTGCCAGCAGCCAAGTCTGGTACCCCACAGATACGCAGTATTTT; cdr3_aa: CASSQVWYPTDTQYF
j_call: TRBJ2-3; clone_size: -; cdr3_length: 21; d_call: TRBD1; v_call: TRBV5-4; cdr3_nt: TGTGCCAGCAGGGGACAGGGGGCGAACACACACACACACCTATACACAGATACGCAGTATTTT; cdr3_aa: CASRGQGANTHTHLYTDTQYF